What follows are 6 T cell receptor beta chains derived from one specimen sequenced in a study of glioma-infiltrating T cells. TCR alpha and beta CDR3 regions were amplified from RNA using iRepertoire nested multiplex PCR. TCRdb reanalysed the multiplex PCR reads using MiXCR and keeps one entry per CDR3 protein. This sample carries around 190,000 distinct CDR3 sequences, roughly 32% of them seen once, and the ten largest clones take 20% to 25%. The sequencing sample was made of glioma tissue, nonneoplastic brain tissue, or PBMCs (not recorded which). These receptors came from a human donor with low-grade glioma or glioblastoma, undergoing nonglioma brain surgery, or in good health (not recorded which).

Notes on this clonotype: One end of the junction varies from germline; a read error may be responsible. The chain employs TRBV20-1 and TRBJ2-7, with 14 positions matching TRBD2. The germline CDR1 and CDR2 sequences are DFQATT and SNEGSKA (reference sequence). CDR3 length: 12 residues. CDR3: CSARGTSGRPLF. CDR3 nucleotide sequence: TGCAGTGCTAGAGGGACTAGCGGGAGGCCACTGTTC.

This clonotype showed up many times. The chain combines TRBV20-1 with TRBJ1-2; D is possibly TRBD1 (6 bases). The CDR3 runs to 11 residues. V was pared by 3 bases and J by 8 bases, with 10 bases between. The germline CDR1 and CDR2 sequences are DFQATT and SNEGSKA (reference sequence). The CDR3 loop reads CSARRGEGYTF. The CDR3 coding sequence is TGCAGTGCTAGGAGGGGGGAGGGCTACACCTTC.

The J gene is TRBJ2-5, the V gene TRBV18; TRBD1 might be the D (6 bases). The germline V gene has CDR1 KGHSH and CDR2 LQKENI. V lost 3 bases to trimming and J lost 4 bases, with 15 bases between them. This CDR3 is built from 15 residues. The chain's CDR3 is CASSPIPRGRETQYF. The CDR3 region has the DNA TGTGCCAGCTCACCTATACCCAGGGGAAGAGAGACCCAGTACTTC.

This clonotype has ten or more counts. The rearrangement joins TRBV28 to TRBJ2-7, with 7 bases matching TRBD2. Germline-derived CDR1 and CDR2 are MDHEN and SYDVKM. The junction had 5 bases not matched to a gene; V was cut back by 3 bases and J by 6 bases. The CDR3 length is 13 residues. The CDR3 region has the DNA TGTGCCAGCAGTTTGAGCGGGGCCTCCGAGCAGTACTTC. Residues: CASSLSGASEQYF.

This clonotype has a count of ten or more. The chain uses TRBV10-3 and TRBJ2-7; 8 bases are shared with TRBD1. Trimming took 4 bases from V and 5 from J; bases not matched to a gene: 7. The CDR3 has 14 residues. Looked up from germline, CDR1 is ENHRY and CDR2 is SYGVKD. CDR3 amino acids: CAISASGQGHEQYF. Written as DNA, the CDR3 is TGTGCCATCAGTGCATCAGGACAGGGTCACGAGCAGTACTTC.

In the case of this clonotype: A much larger clone lies a single base off, so this may be a read error. The chain uses TRBV4-1 and TRBJ1-2; D gene ambiguous. Germline assignment: CDR1 MGHRA and CDR2 YSYEKL. The CDR3 runs to 14 residues. The V gene lost 1 base and the J gene lost 4 bases, with 10 bases spanning the gap. The CDR3 region is CASSQALGTYGYTF. CDR3 nucleotides: TGCGCCAGCAGCCAAGCGCTTGGCACCTATGGCTACACCTTC.